This T cell receptor (beta chain) derives from a study of CD8 T cells in Susac syndrome. Recently defined diagnostic criteria classed the Susac syndrome patients as definite or probable. Random hexamers were used to reverse transcribe roughly 0.45 to 1 ug of RNA. TCRdb re-derived calls from the immunoSEQ multiplex PCR reads in MiXCR, one entry per CDR3 protein. Here the sample spans around 230,000 distinct CDR3 sequences, almost 97% being singletons. The CDR3 is 14 amino acids. J was trimmed by 6 bases and V by 2 bases; bases with no gene match: 2. Germline V gives CDR1 KGHDR, CDR2 SFDVKD. Sequencing input: CD4+ T cells from PBMCs. The TCR originated in a human donor with Susac syndrome. The V and J genes are TRBV24-1 and TRBJ2-1, with 8 bases matching TRBD1. CDR3 amino acids: CATSDYGQGNEQFF. The DNA for the CDR3 is TGTGCCACCAGTGATTATGGACAGGGCAATGAGCAGTTCTTC.